The rows below give T cell receptor beta chains drawn from one sample of a study of T-cell reconstitution after alpha-beta-depleted transplantation in children. One entry per CDR3 protein, called by TCRdb with MiXCR from the PCR reads. The table has approximately 15,000 distinct CDR3 sequences, less than 9.5% seen once; the top ten hold 36%. The starting material was PBMCs, mostly from graft donor cells, obtained 60 days after TCRalphabeta/CD19-depleted stem cell transplant. These receptors were collected from a boy under two years old who had a stem cell transplant for Wiskott-Aldrich syndrome, so the T cells may come from the graft donor. CDR3s include the opening cysteine and the closing phenylalanine or tryptophan. A D gene is named only where the DNA matches it firmly. Where a row states a size, it is once, few, many or the class of an expanded clone; other rows omit it.

clone_size	v_call	d_call	j_call	cdr3_aa	cdr3_nt
many	TRBV5-1	-	TRBJ2-7	CASSLSGTHYYEQYF	TGCGCCAGCAGCTTGAGCGGGACACACTACTACGAGCAGTACTTC
many	TRBV20-1	-	TRBJ2-7	CSATGTTYEQYF	TGCAGTGCTACAGGGACCACCTACGAGCAGTACTTC
many	TRBV2	-	TRBJ1-1	CASTRRLDTEAFF	TGTGCCAGCACCAGAAGACTAGATACTGAAGCTTTCTTT
-	TRBV14	-	TRBJ1-2	CASSPQTGYGYTF	TGTGCCAGCAGCCCTCAAACCGGCTATGGCTACACCTTC
many	TRBV18	-	TRBJ2-3	CASSPPSTDTQYF	TGTGCCAGCTCACCACCGAGCACAGATACGCAGTATTTT
-	TRBV20-1	TRBD2	TRBJ2-7	CSAGAGVGFYEQYF	TGCAGTGCTGGAGCGGGAGTGGGTTTCTACGAGCAGTACTTC
many	TRBV12-3/TRBV12-4	TRBD2	TRBJ2-1	CASRYSGRGANEQFF	TGTGCCAGCAGATATAGCGGGAGGGGGGCCAATGAGCAGTTCTTC
many	TRBV11-2	TRBD1	TRBJ1-6	CASSSDRDSPLHF	TGTGCCAGCAGCTCGGACAGGGATTCACCCCTCCACTTT
many	TRBV20-1	-	TRBJ1-1	CSGLFMNTEAFF	TGTAGTGGCCTTTTTATGAACACTGAAGCTTTCTTT
many	TRBV7-9	-	TRBJ2-5	CASSFVRRQETQYF	TGTGCCAGCAGCTTCGTTCGTCGGCAAGAGACCCAGTACTTC
many	TRBV7-2	TRBD1	TRBJ1-5	CASSLEGQINQPQHF	TGTGCCAGCAGCTTAGAGGGACAGATCAATCAGCCCCAGCATTTT
-	TRBV7-9	-	TRBJ2-2	CASSSGGKREELFF	TGTGCCAGCAGCTCAGGGGGGAAGAGAGAGGAGCTGTTTTTT
-	TRBV29-1	TRBD1	TRBJ1-2	CSVEAGTGGRDYGYTF	TGCAGCGTTGAAGCCGGGACAGGGGGCCGTGACTATGGCTACACCTTC
-	TRBV27	-	TRBJ2-5	CAAIYLRQVQETQYF	TGTGCCGCCATTTATCTCCGACAGGTCCAAGAGACCCAGTACTTC
many	TRBV5-6	-	TRBJ1-1	CASSLGDVNTEAFF	TGTGCCAGCAGCTTGGGTGACGTGAACACTGAAGCTTTCTTT
many	TRBV5-1	-	TRBJ2-3	CASSWGTAADTQYF	TGCGCCAGCAGCTGGGGGACTGCGGCAGATACGCAGTATTTT
many	TRBV7-9	-	TRBJ2-7	CASSPKGGEQYF	TGTGCCAGCAGCCCAAAGGGTGGCGAGCAGTACTTC
-	TRBV12-3/TRBV12-4	TRBD1	TRBJ1-1	CASSWDRGRETEAFF	TGTGCCAGCAGTTGGGACAGGGGGCGGGAAACTGAAGCTTTCTTT
many	TRBV28	-	TRBJ1-3	CASSPQAAGNTIYF	TGTGCCAGCAGTCCCCAGGCGGCTGGAAACACCATATATTTT
many	TRBV30	TRBD1	TRBJ1-1	CASATGGRTEAFF	TGTGCCTCCGCGACAGGGGGCCGTACTGAAGCTTTCTTT
many	TRBV20-1	TRBD2	TRBJ2-7	CSARGASGIDEQYF	TGCAGTGCTAGAGGAGCTAGCGGGATTGATGAGCAGTACTTC
many	TRBV3-1	TRBD2	TRBJ2-7	CASSRSGGAYEQYF	TGTGCCAGCAGCCGTAGCGGGGGAGCCTACGAGCAGTACTTC
-	TRBV27	-	TRBJ2-7	CASNRYRGSSEQYF	TGTGCCAGCAACCGATACCGGGGTTCCTCCGAGCAGTACTTC
-	TRBV11-2	TRBD2	TRBJ2-7	CASSLQNLGLAGVSYEQYF	TGTGCCAGCAGCCTCCAAAATCTGGGACTAGCGGGAGTCTCCTACGAGCAGTACTTC
-	TRBV2	-	TRBJ2-3	CASSGGAGSQYF	TGTGCCAGCAGTGGAGGGGCGGGATCGCAGTATTTT
-	TRBV28	TRBD2	TRBJ2-5	CASSLYSGGPQETQYF	TGTGCCAGCAGTTTATATAGCGGGGGGCCCCAAGAGACCCAGTACTTC
many	TRBV7-9	-	TRBJ1-3	CASKLGLSSGNTIYF	TGTGCCAGCAAACTCGGACTGAGCTCTGGAAACACCATATATTTT
few	TRBV14	-	TRBJ2-5	CASSQYPAYQETQYF	TGTGCCAGCAGCCAGTATCCGGCGTACCAAGAGACCCAGTACTTC
-	TRBV5-4	-	TRBJ2-1	CASRIAEASYNEQFF	TGTGCCAGCAGGATAGCGGAAGCCTCCTACAATGAGCAGTTCTTC
many	TRBV28	-	TRBJ1-1	CASQNSVEAFF	TGTGCCAGCCAAAACAGCGTTGAAGCTTTCTTT
-	TRBV12-3/TRBV12-4	TRBD2	TRBJ2-3	CASSYRRGGRDTQYF	TGTGCCAGCAGTTATCGGCGGGGGGGCAGAGATACGCAGTATTTT
many	TRBV4-1	-	TRBJ2-2	CASSQGLRETGELFF	TGCGCCAGCAGCCAAGGCTTACGGGAGACCGGGGAGCTGTTTTTT
few	TRBV11-2	-	TRBJ2-7	CASSLGRGNTREQYF	TGTGCCAGCAGCTTGGGAAGGGGCAATACTAGGGAGCAGTACTTC
few	TRBV20-1	-	TRBJ2-7	CSARDSPGHIDFASSYEQYF	TGCAGTGCTAGAGATTCGCCCGGTCACATCGACTTCGCAAGCTCCTACGAGCAGTACTTC
many	TRBV7-9	-	TRBJ2-7	CASSPQVDSSYEQYF	TGTGCCAGCAGCCCGCAAGTGGACAGTTCCTACGAGCAGTACTTC
many	TRBV3-1	-	TRBJ2-1	CASSPRDRANNEQFF	TGTGCCAGCAGCCCCCGGGACCGAGCTAACAATGAGCAGTTCTTC
many	TRBV7-2	TRBD1	TRBJ1-1	CASSLSVRGQVNTEAFF	TGTGCCAGCAGCTTATCTGTCAGGGGGCAGGTGAACACTGAAGCTTTCTTT
many	TRBV12-3/TRBV12-4	TRBD2	TRBJ2-1	CASSFSAGGPVNEQFF	TGTGCCAGCAGTTTCTCAGCGGGAGGGCCGGTTAATGAGCAGTTCTTC
-	TRBV20-1	-	TRBJ2-3	CSARESTDTQYF	TGCAGTGCTAGGGAGAGCACAGATACGCAGTATTTT
-	TRBV5-1	-	TRBJ2-7	CASSPQVTAGARSEYF	TGCGCCAGCAGCCCCCAAGTTACGGCGGGGGCCCGGTCCGAGTACTTC
many	TRBV7-9	TRBD1	TRBJ1-5	CASSFSGQGDYSNQPQHF	TGTGCCAGCAGCTTTTCCGGACAGGGTGATTATAGCAATCAGCCCCAGCATTTT
many	TRBV19	-	TRBJ2-1	CASSIGPGWDEQFF	TGTGCCAGTAGTATAGGGCCGGGTTGGGATGAGCAGTTCTTC
-	TRBV28	-	TRBJ2-2	CASSLVTGELFF	TGTGCCAGCAGTTTGGTAACCGGGGAGCTGTTTTTT
many	TRBV28	TRBD1	TRBJ1-5	CASTTDRDLNQPQHF	TGTGCCAGCACCACGGACAGGGACTTGAATCAGCCCCAGCATTTT
-	TRBV5-6	TRBD2	TRBJ2-3	CASSPLAGDRTDTQYF	TGTGCCAGCAGCCCGTTAGCGGGAGACCGCACAGATACGCAGTATTTT
many	TRBV7-9	-	TRBJ1-1	CASSKLNTEAFF	TGTGCCAGCAGCAAGCTGAACACTGAAGCTTTCTTT
many	TRBV19	-	TRBJ2-5	CASSPEYQETQYF	TGTGCCAGTAGTCCGGAGTACCAAGAGACCCAGTACTTC
many	TRBV2	TRBD2	TRBJ2-2	CASRPGLAGTGELFF	TGTGCCAGCAGGCCGGGACTAGCGGGAACCGGGGAGCTGTTTTTT
many	TRBV5-5	-	TRBJ2-3	CASSLGSGPDTQYF	TGTGCCAGCAGCTTAGGCTCGGGCCCAGATACGCAGTATTTT
many	TRBV27	-	TRBJ2-1	CASRPLTSFDEQFF	TGTGCCAGCAGGCCCCTAACTAGTTTCGATGAGCAGTTCTTC
medium-sized	TRBV20-1	-	TRBJ2-3	CSAGPLNTQYF	TGCAGTGCCGGCCCGTTGAATACGCAGTATTTT
many	TRBV25-1	-	TRBJ1-1	CASSEMRGANTEAFF	TGTGCCAGCAGTGAGATGAGGGGGGCCAACACTGAAGCTTTCTTT
many	TRBV12-3/TRBV12-4	-	TRBJ1-2	CASSPGLEGYTF	TGTGCCAGCAGTCCTGGATTGGAAGGCTACACCTTC
medium-sized	TRBV13	TRBD2	TRBJ2-7	CASSGLSSGRRAYEQYF	TGTGCCAGCAGCGGACTCTCTAGCGGGAGAAGGGCCTACGAGCAGTACTTC
many	TRBV5-1	-	TRBJ2-2	CASSLVGHPNTGELFF	TGCGCCAGCAGCTTGGTGGGACACCCGAACACCGGGGAGCTGTTTTTT
medium-sized	TRBV7-9	-	TRBJ2-7	CASSLGRTNDISYEQYF	TGTGCCAGCAGCTTAGGGAGGACGAACGACATTTCCTACGAGCAGTACTTC
many	TRBV2	-	TRBJ2-7	CATSEQAYEQYF	TGTGCCACCTCGGAGCAGGCCTACGAGCAGTACTTC
many	TRBV4-1	TRBD1	TRBJ2-1	CASSQGDRGVYNEQFF	TGCGCCAGCAGCCAAGGGGACAGGGGTGTTTACAATGAGCAGTTCTTC
few	TRBV7-6	-	TRBJ2-1	CASSSVAGEQFF	TGTGCCAGCAGCTCGGTGGCGGGAGAGCAGTTCTTC
many	TRBV15	-	TRBJ1-4	CATTGRANEKLFF	TGTGCCACTACAGGGAGGGCTAATGAAAAACTGTTTTTT